These T cell receptor beta chains were read from a single sample in a study of cytomegalovirus exposure and HLA in healthy donors. Clones were sequenced by immunoSEQ multiplex PCR, and TCRdb holds only the in-frame ones, with some missing. The sample holds about 120,000 clones; roughly four fifths are singletons and the top ten take approximately 3.5%. The sequencing sample was made of PBMCs. Receptors originate from a woman aged 30 to 39 in good health and CMV-seropositive. The CDR3 runs from the conserved cysteine through the conserved F or W.

v_call,cdr3_aa
TRBV4-3,CASSLTGTGGYGYTF
TRBV28,CASSPRQGSTEAFF
TRBV7-2,CASSLATPYEQYF
TRBV6-4,CAASSDSSTENTEAFF
TRBV19,CASSPTGVRNQPQHF
TRBV9,CASSGQGSGYTF
TRBV29-1,CSVAPSGPTGELFF
TRBV4-3,CASADRGLYGYTF
TRBV5-1,CASSSLAKANEQFF
TRBV5-1,CASSPGTGPRQFF
TRBV7-3,CASSLSADTQYF
TRBV7-9,CSSSLAGLGGYTF
TRBV9,CASSPGGANYGYTF